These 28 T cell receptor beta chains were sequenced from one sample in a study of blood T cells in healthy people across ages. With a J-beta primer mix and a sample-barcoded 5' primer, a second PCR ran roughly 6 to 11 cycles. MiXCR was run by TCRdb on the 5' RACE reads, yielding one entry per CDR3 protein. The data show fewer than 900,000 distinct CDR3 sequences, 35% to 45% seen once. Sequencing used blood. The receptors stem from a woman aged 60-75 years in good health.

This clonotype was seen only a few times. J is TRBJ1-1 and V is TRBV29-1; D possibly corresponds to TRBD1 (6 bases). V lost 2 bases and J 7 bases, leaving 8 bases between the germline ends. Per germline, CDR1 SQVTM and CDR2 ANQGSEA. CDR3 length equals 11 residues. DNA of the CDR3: TGCAGCGTTGAAAGGGGGGTTGAAGCTTTCTTT. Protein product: CSVERGVEAFF.

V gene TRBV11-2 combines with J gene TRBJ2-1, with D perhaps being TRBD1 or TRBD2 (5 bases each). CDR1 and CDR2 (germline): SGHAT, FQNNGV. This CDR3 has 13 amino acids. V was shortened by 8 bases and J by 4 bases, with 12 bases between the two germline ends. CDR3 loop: CASARWGYNEQFF. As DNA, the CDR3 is TGTGCCAGCGCCAGGTGGGGGTACAATGAGCAGTTCTTC.

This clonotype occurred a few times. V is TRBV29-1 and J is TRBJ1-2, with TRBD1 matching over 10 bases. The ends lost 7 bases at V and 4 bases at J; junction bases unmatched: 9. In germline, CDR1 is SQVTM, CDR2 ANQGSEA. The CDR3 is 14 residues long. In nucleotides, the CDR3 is TGCAGCGCCAAGACAGGGGGCGCTTCCTATGGCTACACCTTC. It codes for CSAKTGGASYGYTF.

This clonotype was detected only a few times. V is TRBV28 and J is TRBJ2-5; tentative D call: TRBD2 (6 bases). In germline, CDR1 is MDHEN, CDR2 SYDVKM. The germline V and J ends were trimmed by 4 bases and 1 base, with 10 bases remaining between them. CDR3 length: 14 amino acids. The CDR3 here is CASSWRGPQETQYF. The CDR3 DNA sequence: TGTGCCAGCAGTTGGCGGGGCCCCCAAGAGACCCAGTACTTC.

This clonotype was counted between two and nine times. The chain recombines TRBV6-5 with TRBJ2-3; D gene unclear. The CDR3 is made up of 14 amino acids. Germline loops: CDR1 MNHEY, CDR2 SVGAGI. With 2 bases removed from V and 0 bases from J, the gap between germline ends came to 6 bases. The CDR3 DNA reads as TGTGCCAGCAGTTACCGACGGAGCACAGATACGCAGTATTTT. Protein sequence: CASSYRRSTDTQYF.

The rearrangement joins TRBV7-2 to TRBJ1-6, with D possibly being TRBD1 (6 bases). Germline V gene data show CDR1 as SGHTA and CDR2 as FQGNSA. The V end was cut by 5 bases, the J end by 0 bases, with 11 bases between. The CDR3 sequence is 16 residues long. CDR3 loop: CASSPNRVSYNSPLHF. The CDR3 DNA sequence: TGTGCCAGCAGCCCGAACAGGGTCTCCTATAATTCACCCCTCCACTTT.

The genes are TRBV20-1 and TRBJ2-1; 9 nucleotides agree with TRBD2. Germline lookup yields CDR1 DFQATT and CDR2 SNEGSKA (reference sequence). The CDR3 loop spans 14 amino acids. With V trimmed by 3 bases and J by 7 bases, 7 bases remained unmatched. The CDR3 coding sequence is TGCAGTGCTAGTCAGACTAGCGGAATTAATGAGCAGTTCTTC. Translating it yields CSASQTSGINEQFF.

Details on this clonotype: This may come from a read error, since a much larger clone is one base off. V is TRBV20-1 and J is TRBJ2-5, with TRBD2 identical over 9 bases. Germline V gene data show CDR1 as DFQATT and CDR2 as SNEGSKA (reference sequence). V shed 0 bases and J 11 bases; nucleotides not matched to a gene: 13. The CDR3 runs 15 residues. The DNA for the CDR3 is TGCAGTGCTAGAGATATAGGGACTAGCTTCTATGAGCAGTACTTC. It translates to CSARDIGTSFYEQYF.

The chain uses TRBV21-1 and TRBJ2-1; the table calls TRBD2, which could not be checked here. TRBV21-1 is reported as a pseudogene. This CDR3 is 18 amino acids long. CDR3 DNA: TGTGCCAGCAGCAAAGCGGGGAGCGGGAGGGCCATATACAATGAGCAGTTCTTC. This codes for CASSKAGSGRAIYNEQFF.

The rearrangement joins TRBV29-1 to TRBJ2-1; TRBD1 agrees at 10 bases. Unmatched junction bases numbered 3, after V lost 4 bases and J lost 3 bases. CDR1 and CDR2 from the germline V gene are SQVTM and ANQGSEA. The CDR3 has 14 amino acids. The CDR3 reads CSVAGTGVYNEQFF. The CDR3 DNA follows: TGCAGCGTTGCCGGGACAGGGGTCTACAATGAGCAGTTCTTC.

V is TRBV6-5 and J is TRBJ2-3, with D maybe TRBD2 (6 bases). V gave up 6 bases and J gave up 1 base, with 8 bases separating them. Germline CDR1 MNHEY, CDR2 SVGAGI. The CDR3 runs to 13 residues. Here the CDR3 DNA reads TGTGCCAGCAGAATAGCGGGCACAGATACGCAGTATTTT. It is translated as CASRIAGTDTQYF.

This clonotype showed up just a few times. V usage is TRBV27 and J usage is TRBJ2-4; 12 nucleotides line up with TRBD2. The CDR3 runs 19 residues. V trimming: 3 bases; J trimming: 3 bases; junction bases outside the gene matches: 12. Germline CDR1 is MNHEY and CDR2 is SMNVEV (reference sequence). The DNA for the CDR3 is TGTGCCAGCAGTTTCACTAGCGGGGGGCCACCCCTTGACAAAAACATTCAGTACTTC. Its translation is CASSFTSGGPPLDKNIQYF.

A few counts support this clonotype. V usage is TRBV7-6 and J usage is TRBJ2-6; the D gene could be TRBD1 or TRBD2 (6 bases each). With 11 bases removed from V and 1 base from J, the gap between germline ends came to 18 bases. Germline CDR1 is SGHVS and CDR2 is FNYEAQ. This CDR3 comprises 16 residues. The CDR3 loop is CAGGPGLLSGANVLTF. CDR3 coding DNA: TGTGCCGGGGGGCCCGGACTCTTATCTGGGGCCAACGTCCTGACTTTC. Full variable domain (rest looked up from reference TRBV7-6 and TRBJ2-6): GAGVSQSPRYKVTKRGQDVALRCDPISGHVSLYWYRQALGQGPEFLTYFNYEAQQDKSGLPNDRFSAERPEGSISTLTIQRTEQRDSAMYRCAGGPGLLSGANVLTFGAGSRLTVL.

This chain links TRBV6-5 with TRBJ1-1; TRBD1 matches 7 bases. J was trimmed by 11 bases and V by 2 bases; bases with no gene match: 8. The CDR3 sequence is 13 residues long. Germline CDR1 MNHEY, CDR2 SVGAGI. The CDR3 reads CASSYEATGAAFF. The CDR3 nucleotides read TGTGCCAGCAGTTACGAGGCAACAGGGGCGGCTTTCTTT.

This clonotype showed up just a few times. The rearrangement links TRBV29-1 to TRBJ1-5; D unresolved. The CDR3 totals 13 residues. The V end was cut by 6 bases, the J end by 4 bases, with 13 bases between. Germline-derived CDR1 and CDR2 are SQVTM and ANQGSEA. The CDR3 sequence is CSVGLSPNQPQHF. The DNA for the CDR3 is TGCAGCGTGGGGTTAAGCCCTAATCAGCCCCAGCATTTT.

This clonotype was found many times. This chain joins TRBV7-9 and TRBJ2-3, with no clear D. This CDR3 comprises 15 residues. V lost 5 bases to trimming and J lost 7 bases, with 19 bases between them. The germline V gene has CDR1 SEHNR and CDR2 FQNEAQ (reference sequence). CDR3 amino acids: CASSPDNRGPYTQYF. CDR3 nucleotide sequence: TGTGCCAGCAGCCCCGACAATAGAGGACCTTATACGCAGTATTTT.

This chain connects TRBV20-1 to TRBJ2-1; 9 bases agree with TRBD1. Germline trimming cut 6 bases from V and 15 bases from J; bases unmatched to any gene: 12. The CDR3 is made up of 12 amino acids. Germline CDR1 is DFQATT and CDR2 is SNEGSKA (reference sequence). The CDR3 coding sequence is TGCAGTGCCCCCGGGACAGGGCGAGTGACGTTCTTC. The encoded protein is CSAPGTGRVTFF.

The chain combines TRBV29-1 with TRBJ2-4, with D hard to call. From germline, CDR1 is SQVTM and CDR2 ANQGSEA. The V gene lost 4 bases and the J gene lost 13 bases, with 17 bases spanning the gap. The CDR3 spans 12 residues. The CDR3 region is CSVADGTYGQYF. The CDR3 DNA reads TGCAGCGTTGCGGACGGAACCTACGGGCAGTACTTC.

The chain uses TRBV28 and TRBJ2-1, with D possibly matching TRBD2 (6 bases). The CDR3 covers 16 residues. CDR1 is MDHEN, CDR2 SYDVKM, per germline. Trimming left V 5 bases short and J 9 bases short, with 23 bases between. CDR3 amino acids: CASSPRAWRGTSEQFF. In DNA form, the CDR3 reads TGTGCCAGCAGTCCGAGGGCCTGGAGGGGTACGAGTGAGCAGTTCTTC.

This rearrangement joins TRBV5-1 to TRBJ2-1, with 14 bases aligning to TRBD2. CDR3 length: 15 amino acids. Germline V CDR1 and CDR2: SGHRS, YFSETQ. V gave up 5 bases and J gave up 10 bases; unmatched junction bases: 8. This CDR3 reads CASRGTSGRGEEQFF. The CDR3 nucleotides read TGCGCCAGCAGAGGGACTAGCGGGAGAGGGGAGGAGCAGTTCTTC. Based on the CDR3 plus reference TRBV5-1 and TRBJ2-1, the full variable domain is KAGVTQTPRYLIKTRGQQVTLSCSPISGHRSVSWYQQTPGQGLQFLFEYFSETQRNKGNFPGRFSGRQFSNSRSEMNVSTLELGDSALYLCASRGTSGRGEEQFFGPGTRLTVL.

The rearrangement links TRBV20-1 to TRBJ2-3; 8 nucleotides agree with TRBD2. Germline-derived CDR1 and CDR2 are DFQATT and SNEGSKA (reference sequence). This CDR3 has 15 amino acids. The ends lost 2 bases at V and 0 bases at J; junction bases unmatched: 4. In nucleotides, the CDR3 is TGCAGTGCTAGACCGGCTAGCGGGAGCACAGATACGCAGTATTTT. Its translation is CSARPASGSTDTQYF.

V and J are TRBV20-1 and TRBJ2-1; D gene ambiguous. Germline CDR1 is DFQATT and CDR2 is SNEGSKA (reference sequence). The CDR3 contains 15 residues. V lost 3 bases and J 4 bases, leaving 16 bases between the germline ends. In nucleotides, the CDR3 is TGCAGTGCTAGGGCCCGCACTCAGTCATACAATGAGCAGTTCTTC. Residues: CSARARTQSYNEQFF.

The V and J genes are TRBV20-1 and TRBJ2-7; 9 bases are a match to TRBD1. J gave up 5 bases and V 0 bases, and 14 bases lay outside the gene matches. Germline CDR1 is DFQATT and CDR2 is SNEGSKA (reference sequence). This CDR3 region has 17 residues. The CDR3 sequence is CSARDDGPGQGKNEQYF. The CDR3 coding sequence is TGCAGTGCTAGAGATGATGGGCCGGGACAGGGTAAAAACGAGCAGTACTTC.

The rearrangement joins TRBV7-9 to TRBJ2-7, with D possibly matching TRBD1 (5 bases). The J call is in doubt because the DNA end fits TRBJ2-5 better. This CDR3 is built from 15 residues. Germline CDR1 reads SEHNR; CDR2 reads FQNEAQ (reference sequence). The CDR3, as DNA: TGTGCCAGCAGCCCACCCACCAGGGAAGGGGAGACCCAGTACTTC. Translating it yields CASSPPTREGETQYF.

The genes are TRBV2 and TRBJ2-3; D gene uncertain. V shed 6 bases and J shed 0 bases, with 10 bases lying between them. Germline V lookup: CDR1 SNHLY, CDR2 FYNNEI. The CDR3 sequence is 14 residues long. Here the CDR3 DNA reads TGTGCCAGCAGATGGACGGCCAGCACAGATACGCAGTATTTT. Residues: CASRWTASTDTQYF.

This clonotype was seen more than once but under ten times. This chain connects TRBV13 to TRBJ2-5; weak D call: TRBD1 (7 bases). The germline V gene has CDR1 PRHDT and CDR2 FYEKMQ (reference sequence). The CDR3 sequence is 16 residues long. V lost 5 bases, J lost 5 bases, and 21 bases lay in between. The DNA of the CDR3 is TGTGCCAGCAGCCCCCCGCCGCGGGACAGAAGTGAGACCCAGTACTTC. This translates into CASSPPPRDRSETQYF.

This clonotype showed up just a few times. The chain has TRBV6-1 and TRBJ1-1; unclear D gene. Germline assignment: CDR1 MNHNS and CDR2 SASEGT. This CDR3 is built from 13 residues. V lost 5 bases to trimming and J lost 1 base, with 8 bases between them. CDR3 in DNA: TGTGCCAGCAGTTCGACGGAGAACACTGAAGCTTTCTTT. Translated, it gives CASSSTENTEAFF.

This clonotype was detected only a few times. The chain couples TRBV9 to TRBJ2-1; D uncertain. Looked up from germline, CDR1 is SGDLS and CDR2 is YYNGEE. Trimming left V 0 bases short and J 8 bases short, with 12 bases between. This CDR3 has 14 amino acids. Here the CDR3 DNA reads TGTGCCAGCAGCGTAGTGACTTCGGAAGATGAGCAGTTCTTC. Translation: CASSVVTSEDEQFF.